This record covers a single T cell receptor (beta chain). This clonotype was seen at least ten times. What antigen it recognizes has not been identified. No much larger clone exists at a distance of one base, and base qualities are not known. The CDR3 starts with the cysteine, ends with the phenylalanine, and has 14 residues. Only the CDR3 portion is preserved as DNA: 42 bases, with reading frame beginning at the first base. V was cut back by 6 bases and J by 2 bases, leaving a gap of 11 bases between them. Sequences MNHEY (CDR1) and SMNVEV (CDR2) are obtained from the germline V gene (reference sequence). The TCR beta CDR3 regions were amplified from RNA transcripts. The TCR CDR3 was subjected to a first round of RT-PCR using the HTBI primer set and the Qiagen OneStep RT-PCR kit. Libraries were constructed in a second round of multiplex PCR, after which size selection and purification were performed. The libraries were sequenced on an Illumina HiSeq2000 using paired-end 100 bp reads. Under the source paper's analysis protocol: SOAPnuke was used to process the raw data, removing reads that contained adapters or uncalled bases, had a mean Phred below 15, or lacked an exact match to the constant primer or identifier. COPE v1.2.5 was used to merge high-quality paired reads, and clonotypes were defined as unique nucleotide sequences. MiTCR v1.1 was used to align clonotypes to the IMGT TRBV, TRBD and TRBJ reference segments. The analysis was restricted to V-J combinations with a frequency above 0.0001, which together covered about 99% of the repertoires. A TCS score was defined as the ratio between F50 (clonal expansion) and ExV (chaos), using BLOSUM62-based TCRdist between CDR3 peptides within each V-J. Welch's t-statistics and random forest reduced 514 V-J features to 10 to 15, which were used in a naive Bayes classifier (R e1071). TCRdb redid the processing of the public reads, applying fastp at Q25 and MiXCR, and retained in-frame beta chains. Rows with a matching CDR3 protein are joined into one entry that keeps the most common DNA and genes. TCRdb, not the original authors, processed these V and J calls. This sample is represented by more than 300,000 distinct CDR3 sequences; 14% of them were singletons. Jointly, the top ten make up around 25% of the sample.

Stable Graves' hyperthyroidism was defined as the absence of progression to ophthalmopathy over 18 months of follow-up. Hyperthyroidism patients were aged 18 to 65 years and newly diagnosed, with disease duration of less than 2 months. Patients with uncontrolled infections, other autoimmune diseases, pregnancy or lactation were excluded. Diagnoses were based on clinical symptoms, serum thyroxine and TRAb, thyroid ultrasound and orbital computed tomography. PBMCs were isolated from more than 9 ml of fresh peripheral blood by Ficoll-Paque density gradient centrifugation. Trizol reagent was used to extract total RNA, and RNA quality was then checked on an Agilent 2100 Bioanalyzer. The sample originates from a study of T cells in Graves' hyperthyroidism and ophthalmopathy (dated by TCRdb to between 2019 and 2020). With respect to the entire study: Peripheral blood was sampled at the time of initial diagnosis, prior to any treatment. To identify TCR V-J signatures that set the groups apart, the researchers used a discovery cohort of 100 patients, made up of roughly 40 with Graves' ophthalmopathy and 57 with stable Graves' hyperthyroidism. Whether ophthalmopathy could be predicted prospectively was tested in an independent validation cohort made up of approximately 19 hyperthyroidism patients plus 17 patients who later progressed to ophthalmopathy. The 100 or so discovery patients were randomly split 7:3 into training and test sets. Thyroid tissue and blood T-cell repertoires from over 5 Graves' hyperthyroidism patients were also compared in the study. Following sampling, methimazole starting at 30 mg daily was given to hyperthyroidism patients, and high-dose intravenous methylprednisolone was given to ophthalmopathy patients. The paper reports TCR Vbeta CDR3 sequencing of about 140 peripheral blood samples: approximately 41 ophthalmopathy, 70 to 85 hyperthyroidism and around 17 progressor patients.

The full study reports these points: Ophthalmopathy was separated from stable hyperthyroidism by a 13 V-J signature model, with approximately 90% sensitivity and approximately 84% specificity obtained in cross-validation and 80%/75% obtained in testing. No statistical method was used to fix the sample size in advance, and group allocation was not hidden from the investigators. Blood samples also contained most of the expanded thyroid clonotypes (frequency above 0.001), which suggests that blood repertoires may reflect thyroid immune responses. In validation, the model predicted progression to ophthalmopathy with roughly 66% sensitivity and less than 80% specificity, a median of around 6.6 months before onset.

The specimen was blood. The sequence joins TRBV27 to TRBJ2-1; the best D guess is TRBD1, with 6 bases matching. The sequence derives from a woman in her twenties or thirties with Graves' hyperthyroidism. CDR3 protein: CASSYGGPYNEQFF. The sequenced DNA: TGTGCCAGCAGCTATGGGGGCCCCTACAATGAGCAGTTCTTC.